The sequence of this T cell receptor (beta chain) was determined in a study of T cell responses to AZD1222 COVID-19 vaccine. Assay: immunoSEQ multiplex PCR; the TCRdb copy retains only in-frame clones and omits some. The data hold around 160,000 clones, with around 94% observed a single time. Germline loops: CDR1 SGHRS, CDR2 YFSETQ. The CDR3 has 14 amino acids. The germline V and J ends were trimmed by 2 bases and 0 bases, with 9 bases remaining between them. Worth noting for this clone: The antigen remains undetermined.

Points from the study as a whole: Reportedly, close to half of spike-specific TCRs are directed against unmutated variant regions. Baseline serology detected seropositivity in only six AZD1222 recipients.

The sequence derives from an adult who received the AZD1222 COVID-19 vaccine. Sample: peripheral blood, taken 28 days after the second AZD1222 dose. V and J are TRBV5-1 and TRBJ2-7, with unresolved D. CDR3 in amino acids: CASSLSGVSYEQYF. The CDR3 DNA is TGCGCCAGCAGCTTAAGTGGTGTCTCCTACGAGCAGTACTTC. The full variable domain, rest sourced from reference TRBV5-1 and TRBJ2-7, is KAGVTQTPRYLIKTRGQQVTLSCSPISGHRSVSWYQQTPGQGLQFLFEYFSETQRNKGNFPGRFSGRQFSNSRSEMNVSTLELGDSALYLCASSLSGVSYEQYFGPGTRLTVT.